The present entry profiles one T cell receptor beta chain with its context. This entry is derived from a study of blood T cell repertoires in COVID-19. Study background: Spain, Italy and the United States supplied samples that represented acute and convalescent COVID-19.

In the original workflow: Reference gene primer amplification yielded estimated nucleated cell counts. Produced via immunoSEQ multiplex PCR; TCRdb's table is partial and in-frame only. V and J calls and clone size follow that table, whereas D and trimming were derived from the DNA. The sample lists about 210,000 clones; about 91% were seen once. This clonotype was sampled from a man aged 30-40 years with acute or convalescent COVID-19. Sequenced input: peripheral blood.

In DNA form, the CDR3 reads TGTGCCAGCAGCCAAGCAGGGGGAGTAGATCAGCCCCAGCATTTT. It yields the protein CASSQAGGVDQPQHF. The rearrangement uses TRBV4-2 and TRBJ1-5; 7 nucleotides line up with TRBD1. Germline CDR1 LGHNA, CDR2 YNFKEQ. V shed 1 base and J 5 bases; nucleotides not matched to a gene: 5. The CDR3 is made up of 15 amino acids.